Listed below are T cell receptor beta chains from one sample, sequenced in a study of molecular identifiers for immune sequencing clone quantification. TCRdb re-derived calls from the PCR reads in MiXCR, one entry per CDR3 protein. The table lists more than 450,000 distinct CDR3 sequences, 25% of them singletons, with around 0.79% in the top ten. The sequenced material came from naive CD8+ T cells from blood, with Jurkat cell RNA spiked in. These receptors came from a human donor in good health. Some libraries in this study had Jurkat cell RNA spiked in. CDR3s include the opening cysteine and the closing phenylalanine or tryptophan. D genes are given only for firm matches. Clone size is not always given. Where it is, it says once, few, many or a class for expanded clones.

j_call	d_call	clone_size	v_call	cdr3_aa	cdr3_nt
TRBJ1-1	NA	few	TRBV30	CAWTVGGQNTEAFF	TGTGCCTGGACCGTCGGGGGGCAGAACACTGAAGCTTTCTTT
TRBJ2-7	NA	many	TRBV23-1	CASSQSSKGRSEQYF	TGCGCCAGCAGTCAATCATCGAAGGGACGGAGTGAGCAGTACTTC
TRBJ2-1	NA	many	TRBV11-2	CASSSSTSSYNEQFF	TGTGCCAGCAGCTCCTCTACAAGCTCCTACAATGAGCAGTTCTTC
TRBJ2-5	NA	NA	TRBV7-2	CAGSLPAGTQETQYF	TGTGCCGGCAGCCTCCCGGCAGGGACCCAAGAGACCCAGTACTTC
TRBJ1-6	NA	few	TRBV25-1	CASSESGITPLHF	TGTGCCAGCAGTGAATCGGGGATTACACCCCTCCACTTT
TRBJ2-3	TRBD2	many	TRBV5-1	CASSLEGGRYKDTQYF	TGCGCCAGCAGCTTAGAGGGAGGGCGTTATAAAGATACGCAGTATTTT
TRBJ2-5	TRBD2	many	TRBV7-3	CASSLIGLAGEETQYF	TGTGCCAGCAGCTTAATAGGGCTAGCGGGAGAAGAGACCCAGTACTTC
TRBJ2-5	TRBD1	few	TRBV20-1	CSAPQGANQETQYF	TGCAGTGCTCCACAGGGGGCCAACCAAGAGACCCAGTACTTC
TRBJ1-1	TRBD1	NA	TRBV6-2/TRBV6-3	CASSYSIGTGGFTTEAFF	TGTGCCAGCAGTTACTCGATCGGGACAGGGGGTTTTACAACTGAAGCTTTCTTT
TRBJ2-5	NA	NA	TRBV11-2	CASSLTGETEYF	TGTGCCAGCAGCCTAACCGGAGAGACCGAGTACTTC
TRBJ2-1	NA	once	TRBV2	CASSEPNSYNEQFF	TGTGCCAGCAGTGAACCAAACTCCTACAATGAGCAGTTCTTC
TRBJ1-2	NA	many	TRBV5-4	CASRSFDSNYGYTF	TGTGCCAGCAGGTCGTTCGACTCCAACTATGGCTACACCTTC